The clone carrying this T cell receptor (beta chain) was picked up one time. The antigen is undetermined. The CDR3 is 15 amino acids. The V end was cut by 2 bases, the J end by 10 bases, with 20 bases between. Germline CDR1 and CDR2: MGHRA and YSYEKL. This sample was included in a study of T cell responses to AZD1222 COVID-19 vaccine. Turning to the study itself: It was second doses at about 4 or about 12 weeks that were pooled.

The assay was immunoSEQ multiplex PCR, and TCRdb's table has in-frame clones only and misses some. The sample consists of tens of thousands of clones, more than 70% of them appearing once. Study-wide results and limits: Two AZD1222 doses significantly raised spike-specific TCR breadth and depth over controls.

This clonotype was sampled from an adult in good health. Here the sequenced sample was peripheral blood, taken on day 0 of AZD1222 vaccination. The chain combines TRBV4-1 with TRBJ1-1; D remains unclear. As DNA, the CDR3 is TGCGCCAGCAGCCAACGGATGTTAACCGGAGTACGAGCTTTCTTT. The encoded protein is CASSQRMLTGVRAFF.